Following are 16 T cell receptor beta chains from one sample sequenced in a study of T cells after yellow fever vaccination. TCRdb redid the calling of the 5' RACE reads with MiXCR, one entry per CDR3 protein. The sample contains some 560,000 distinct CDR3 sequences, roughly a sixth of which appear only once. The source material was PBMCs, sampled roughly 5 days after the first yellow fever vaccination. The receptors come from a man younger than 30 who received the YFV17D yellow fever vaccine.

This clonotype was detected only a few times. The V call is TRBV20-1, the J call TRBJ1-1; D is ambiguous. The CDR3 contains 18 residues. The germline gives CDR1 DFQATT, CDR2 SNEGSKA (reference sequence). V dropped 8 bases and J dropped 0 bases, with 28 bases sitting between them. This CDR3 is CSLALRRKDGRMNTEAFF. CDR3 bases: TGCAGTCTCGCTCTGAGGCGGAAAGATGGTAGAATGAACACTGAAGCTTTCTTT.

As DNA, the CDR3 is TGTGCCAGCAGCTTAGTTCCCCCAGAGACCCAGTACTTC. It encodes CASSLVPPETQYF. The chain couples TRBV7-2 to TRBJ2-5; D is unresolved. The V end lost 1 base, the J end lost 4 bases, and 7 bases lay between the germline ends. CDR1 and CDR2 from the germline V gene are SGHTA and FQGNSA. CDR3 length: 13 amino acids.

This chain joins TRBV5-1 and TRBJ1-4; D gene uncertain. V lost 3 bases and J lost 4, with 13 bases in between. The germline CDR1 and CDR2 sequences are SGHRS and YFSETQ. The CDR3 extends over 15 amino acids. CDR3 region: CASSSPRGSNEKLFF. The CDR3 DNA reads as TGCGCCAGCAGCTCGCCCCGCGGGAGTAATGAAAAACTGTTTTTT.

V is TRBV7-2 and J is TRBJ1-4; D not resolved. V lost 5 bases and J 1 base, leaving 14 bases between the germline ends. Germline V lookup: CDR1 SGHTA, CDR2 FQGNSA. CDR3 size: 16 residues. This CDR3 is CASSPERPQTNEKLFF. The CDR3 nucleotides read TGTGCCAGCAGCCCTGAGCGACCCCAAACTAATGAAAAACTGTTTTTT.

This clonotype was seen a handful of times. The chain employs TRBV6-1 and TRBJ2-5, with 8 bases fitting TRBD2. Trimming removed 9 bases from V and 1 base from J; junction bases left unmatched: 10. The CDR3 totals 15 residues. CDR1 and CDR2 (germline): MNHNS, SASEGT. CDR3 in amino acids: CASQDGGGLQETQYF. The DNA for the CDR3 is TGTGCCAGTCAGGACGGCGGGGGGCTCCAAGAGACCCAGTACTTC.

This rearrangement joins TRBV12-2 to TRBJ2-7; the DNA was not compared with TRBD2, the D call given in the table. TRBV12-2 is assigned pseudogene status. The CDR3 consists of 14 residues. CDR3 sequence: CASRSKEGTYEQYV. CDR3 nucleotides: TGTGCAAGTCGCTCCAAGGAGGGTACCTACGAGCAGTACGTC.

This clonotype was detected a few times. The rearrangement links TRBV29-1 to TRBJ2-3, with D tentatively TRBD1 (6 bases). Trimming cost V 5 bases and J 0 bases, with 12 bases left between them. The CDR3 has 14 residues. From germline, CDR1 is SQVTM and CDR2 ANQGSEA. The CDR3 DNA reads TGCAGCGTTCAACAGGGATCTAGCACAGATACGCAGTATTTT. Protein sequence: CSVQQGSSTDTQYF.

This rearrangement joins TRBV12-3 or TRBV12-4 to TRBJ1-2; the D is unclear. With 5 bases removed from V and 5 bases from J, the gap between germline ends came to 18 bases. The CDR3 is 15 residues long. The CDR3 DNA reads TGTGCCAGCAGTCCCTACCCGGATAAGGGTTATGGCTACACCTTC. Translated: CASSPYPDKGYGYTF.

The sample holds a few counts of this clonotype. This rearrangement joins TRBV7-2 to TRBJ2-3, with D possibly TRBD2 on 6 matching bases. The germline CDR1 and CDR2 sequences are SGHTA and FQGNSA. V was shortened by 4 bases and J by 5 bases, with 10 bases between the two germline ends. The CDR3 contains 13 residues. The CDR3 DNA reads TGTGCCAGCAGCTCTAACGGGGGAGATACGCAGTATTTT. Protein sequence: CASSSNGGDTQYF.

The V call is TRBV6-2 or TRBV6-3, the J call TRBJ1-5; D is ambiguous. Germline lookup yields CDR1 MNHEY and CDR2 SVGEGT. V was trimmed by 4 bases and J by 5 bases, leaving 18 bases between them. The CDR3 extends over 16 amino acids. This CDR3 reads CASSSAALRDHQPQHF. The CDR3 DNA follows: TGTGCCAGCAGTTCGGCAGCGCTCCGAGATCATCAGCCCCAGCATTTT.

V usage is TRBV14 and J usage is TRBJ2-5; maybe TRBD1 (5 bases). CDR1 and CDR2 (germline): SGHDN, FVKESK. This CDR3 comprises 13 residues. Trimming removed 0 bases at V and 7 bases at J, with 9 bases between. This chain's CDR3 is CASSQDGAGTQYF. CDR3 nucleotides: TGTGCCAGCAGCCAAGATGGGGCTGGGACCCAGTACTTC.

This clonotype was found a few times. This chain links TRBV27 with TRBJ2-7; 7 nucleotides agree with TRBD2. This CDR3 region has 13 residues. The germline CDR1 and CDR2 sequences are MNHEY and SMNVEV (reference sequence). The V gene end was trimmed by 0 bases and the J gene end by 4 bases; junction bases not matched to a gene: 0. CDR3 DNA sequence: TGTGCCAGCAGTTTATCGCGGGGGTACGAGCAGTACGTC. Its translation is CASSLSRGYEQYV.

This clonotype was seen a few times. The V gene is TRBV4-1, the J gene TRBJ2-1; D possibly matches TRBD1 or TRBD2 (5 bases each). This CDR3 contains 16 residues. V dropped 0 bases and J dropped 0 bases, with 9 bases sitting between them. Germline V gene sequence: CDR1 MGHRA, CDR2 YSYEKL. CDR3 nucleotides: TGCGCCAGCAGCCAAGATGAGGGGAGCTCCTACAATGAGCAGTTCTTC. Translating it yields CASSQDEGSSYNEQFF.

About this clonotype: A junction boundary mismatches the germline segment, possibly from a read error. This sequence joins TRBV19 and TRBJ1-4, with TRBD1 as a possible D gene (5 bases). The CDR3 is 14 residues long. Germline V gives CDR1 LNHDA, CDR2 SQIVND (reference sequence). The CDR3 is CASRERGSGEKLVF. CDR3 coding DNA: TGTGCCAGTAGGGAAAGGGGATCGGGTGAAAAACTGGTTTTT.

This chain connects TRBV15 to TRBJ2-7, with 9 bases matching TRBD1. The CDR3 sequence is 17 residues long. Looked up from germline, CDR1 is LNHNV and CDR2 is YYDKDF (reference sequence). The V segment lost 5 bases and the J segment 5 bases; nucleotides outside the gene matches: 16. CDR3 protein: CATSGLVTGGTVNEQYF. CDR3 nucleotide sequence: TGTGCCACCAGCGGCCTCGTGACAGGGGGAACCGTGAACGAGCAGTACTTC. The full variable domain, completed using reference TRBV15 and TRBJ2-7, is DAMVIQNPRYQVTQFGKPVTLSCSQTLNHNVMYWYQQKSSQAPKLLFHYYDKDFNNEADTPDNFQSRRPNTSFCFLDIRSPGLGDTAMYLCATSGLVTGGTVNEQYFGPGTRLTVT.

This chain uses TRBV7-9 with TRBJ2-5; a possible D gene is TRBD1 (6 bases). The length of the CDR3 is 15 residues. The ends were cut back, 5 bases at V and 0 bases at J, with 13 bases in the middle. The germline CDR1 and CDR2 sequences are SEHNR and FQNEAQ (reference sequence). In DNA, the CDR3 is TGTGCCAGCAGCCCCGGACAGCTTAACCAAGAGACCCAGTACTTC. Translation gives CASSPGQLNQETQYF.